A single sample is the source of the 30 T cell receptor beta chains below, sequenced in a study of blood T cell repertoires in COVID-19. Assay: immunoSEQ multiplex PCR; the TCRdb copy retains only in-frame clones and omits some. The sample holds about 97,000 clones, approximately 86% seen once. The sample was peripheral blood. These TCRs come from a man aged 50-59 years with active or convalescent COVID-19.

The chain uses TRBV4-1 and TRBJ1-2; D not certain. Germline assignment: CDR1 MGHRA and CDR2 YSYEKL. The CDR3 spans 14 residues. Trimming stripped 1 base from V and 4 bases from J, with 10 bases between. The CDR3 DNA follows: TGCGCCAGCAGCCAAGTGCGCGGAGGCTATGGCTACACCTTC. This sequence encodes CASSQVRGGYGYTF.

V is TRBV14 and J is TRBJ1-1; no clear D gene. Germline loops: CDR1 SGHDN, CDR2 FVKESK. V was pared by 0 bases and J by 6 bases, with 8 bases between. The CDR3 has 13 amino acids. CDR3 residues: CASSQENSAEAFF. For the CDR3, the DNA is TGTGCCAGCAGCCAAGAGAATAGCGCTGAAGCTTTCTTT. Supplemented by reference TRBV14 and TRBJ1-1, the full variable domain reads EAGVTQFPSHSVIEKGQTVTLRCDPISGHDNLYWYRRVMGKEIKFLLHFVKESKQDESGMPNNRFLAERTGGTYSTLKVQPAELEDSGVYFCASSQENSAEAFFGQGTRLTVV.

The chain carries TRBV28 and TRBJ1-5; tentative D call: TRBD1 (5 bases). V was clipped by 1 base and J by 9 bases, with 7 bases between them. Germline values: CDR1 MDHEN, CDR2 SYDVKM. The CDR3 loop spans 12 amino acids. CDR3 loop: CASSLSGRPQHF. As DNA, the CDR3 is TGTGCCAGCAGTTTATCAGGGCGGCCCCAGCATTTT. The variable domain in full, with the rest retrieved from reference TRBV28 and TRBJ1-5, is DVKVTQSSRYLVKRTGEKVFLECVQDMDHENMFWYRQDPGLGLRLIYFSYDVKMKEKGDIPEGYSVSREKKERFSLILESASTNQTSMYLCASSLSGRPQHFGDGTRLSIL.

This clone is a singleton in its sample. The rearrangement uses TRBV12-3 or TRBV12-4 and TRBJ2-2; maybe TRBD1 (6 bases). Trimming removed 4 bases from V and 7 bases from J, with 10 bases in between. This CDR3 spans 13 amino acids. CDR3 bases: TGTGCCAGCAGTTCAGGGGCGAACGGGGAGCTGTTTTTT. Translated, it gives CASSSGANGELFF.

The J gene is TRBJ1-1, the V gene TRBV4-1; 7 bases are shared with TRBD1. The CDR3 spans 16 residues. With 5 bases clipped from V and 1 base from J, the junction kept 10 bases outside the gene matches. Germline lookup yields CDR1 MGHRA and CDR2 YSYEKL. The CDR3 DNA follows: TGCGCCAGCAGCGCCGTATTAGGGACAGCGAACACTGAAGCTTTCTTT. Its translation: CASSAVLGTANTEAFF.

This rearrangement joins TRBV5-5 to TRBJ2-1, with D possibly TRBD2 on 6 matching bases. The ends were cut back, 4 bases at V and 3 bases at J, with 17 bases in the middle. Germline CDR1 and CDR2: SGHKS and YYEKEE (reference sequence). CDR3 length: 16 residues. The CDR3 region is CASSGGGANLYNEQFF. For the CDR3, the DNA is TGTGCCAGCAGCGGCGGCGGGGCAAACCTCTACAATGAGCAGTTCTTC.

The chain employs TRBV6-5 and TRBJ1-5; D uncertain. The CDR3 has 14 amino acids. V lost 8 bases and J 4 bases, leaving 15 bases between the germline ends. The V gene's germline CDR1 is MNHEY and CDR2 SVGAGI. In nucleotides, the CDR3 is TGTGCCAGCTCCAATGGCCAGCGTAATCAGCCCCAGCATTTT. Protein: CASSNGQRNQPQHF.

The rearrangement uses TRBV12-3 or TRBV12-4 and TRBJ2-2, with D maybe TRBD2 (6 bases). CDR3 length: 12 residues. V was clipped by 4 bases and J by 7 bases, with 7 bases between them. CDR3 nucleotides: TGTGCCAGCAGTTGGGGGGTCGGGGAGCTGTTTTTT. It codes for CASSWGVGELFF.

The CDR3 loop is CASRTDISGANVLTF. The CDR3 DNA sequence: TGTGCCAGCAGAACGGACATCTCTGGGGCCAACGTCCTGACTTTC. The gene calls are TRBV5-4 and TRBJ2-6, with D maybe TRBD1 (5 bases). V dropped 5 bases and J dropped 0 bases, with 9 bases sitting between them. CDR3 length equals 15 residues. Germline CDR1 and CDR2: SGHNT and YYREEE (reference sequence).

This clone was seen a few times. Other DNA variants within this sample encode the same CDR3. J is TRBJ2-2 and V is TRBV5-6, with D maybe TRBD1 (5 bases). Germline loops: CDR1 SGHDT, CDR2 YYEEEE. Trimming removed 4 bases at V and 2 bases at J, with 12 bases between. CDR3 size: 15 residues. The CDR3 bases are TGTGCCAGCAGCCTTTACAGGTTTAACACCGGGGAGCTGTTTTTT. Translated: CASSLYRFNTGELFF.

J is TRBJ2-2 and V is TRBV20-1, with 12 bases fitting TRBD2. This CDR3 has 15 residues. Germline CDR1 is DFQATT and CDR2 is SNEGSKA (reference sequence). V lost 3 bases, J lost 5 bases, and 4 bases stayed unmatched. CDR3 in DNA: TGCAGTGCTAGTTCCCTAGCGGGGGGGACCGGGGAGCTGTTTTTT. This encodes CSASSLAGGTGELFF.

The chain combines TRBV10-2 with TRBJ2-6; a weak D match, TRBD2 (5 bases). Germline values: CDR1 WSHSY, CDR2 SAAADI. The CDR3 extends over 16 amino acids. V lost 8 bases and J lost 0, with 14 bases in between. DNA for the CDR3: TGCGCCAGCTCACGGGTTGAGGGCTCTGGGGCCAACGTCCTGACTTTC. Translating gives CASSRVEGSGANVLTF.

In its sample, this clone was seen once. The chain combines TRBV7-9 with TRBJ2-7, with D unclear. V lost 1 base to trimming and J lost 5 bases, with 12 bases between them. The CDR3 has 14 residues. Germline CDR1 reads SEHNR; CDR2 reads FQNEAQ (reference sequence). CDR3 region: CASSLDGQLDEQYF. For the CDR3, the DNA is TGTGCCAGCAGCTTAGATGGGCAGTTGGACGAGCAGTACTTC. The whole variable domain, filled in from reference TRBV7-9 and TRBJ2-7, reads DTGVSQNPRHKITKRGQNVTFRCDPISEHNRLYWYRQTLGQGPEFLTYFQNEAQLEKSRLLSDRFSAERPKGSFSTLEIQRTEQGDSAMYLCASSLDGQLDEQYFGPGTRLTVT.

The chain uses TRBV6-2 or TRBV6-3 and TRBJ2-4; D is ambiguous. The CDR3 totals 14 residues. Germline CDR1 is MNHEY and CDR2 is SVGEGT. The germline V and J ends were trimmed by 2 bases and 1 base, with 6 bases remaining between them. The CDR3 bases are TGTGCCAGCAGTTACGATGCGGCCAAAAACATTCAGTACTTC. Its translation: CASSYDAAKNIQYF.

CDR3 sequence reads: CASSHTGPDTQYF. The CDR3 nucleotides are TGCGCCAGCAGCCATACAGGGCCAGATACGCAGTATTTT. This chain connects TRBV4-1 to TRBJ2-3; a possible D gene is TRBD1 (6 bases). The CDR3 length is 13 residues. Germline V gene data show CDR1 as MGHRA and CDR2 as YSYEKL. V was clipped by 3 bases and J by 4 bases, with 8 bases between them.

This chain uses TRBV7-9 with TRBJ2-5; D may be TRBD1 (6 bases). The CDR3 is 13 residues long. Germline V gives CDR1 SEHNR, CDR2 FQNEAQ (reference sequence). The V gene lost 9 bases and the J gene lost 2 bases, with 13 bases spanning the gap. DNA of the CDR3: TGTGCCAGTGCGCAGGGGACACAAGAGACCCAGTACTTC. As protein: CASAQGTQETQYF.

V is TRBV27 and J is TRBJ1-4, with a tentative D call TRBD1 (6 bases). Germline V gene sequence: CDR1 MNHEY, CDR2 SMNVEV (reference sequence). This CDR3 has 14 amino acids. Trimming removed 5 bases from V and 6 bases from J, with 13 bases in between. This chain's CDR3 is CASSNRDNYEKLFF. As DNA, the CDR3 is TGTGCCAGCAGTAACCGGGACAATTATGAAAAACTGTTTTTT.

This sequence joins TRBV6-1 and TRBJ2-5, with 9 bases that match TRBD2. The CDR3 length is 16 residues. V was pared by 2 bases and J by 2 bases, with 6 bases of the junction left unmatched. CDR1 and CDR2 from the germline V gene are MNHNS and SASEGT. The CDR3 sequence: CASSEWAGGPQETQYF. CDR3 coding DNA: TGTGCCAGCAGTGAATGGGCGGGGGGGCCTCAAGAGACCCAGTACTTC.

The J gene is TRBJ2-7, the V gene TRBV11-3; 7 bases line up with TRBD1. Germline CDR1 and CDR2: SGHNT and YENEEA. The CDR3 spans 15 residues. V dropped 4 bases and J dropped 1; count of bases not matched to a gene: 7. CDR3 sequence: CASSSIRDSSYEQYV. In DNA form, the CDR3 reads TGTGCCAGCAGCTCGATCCGGGACAGTTCCTACGAGCAGTACGTC.

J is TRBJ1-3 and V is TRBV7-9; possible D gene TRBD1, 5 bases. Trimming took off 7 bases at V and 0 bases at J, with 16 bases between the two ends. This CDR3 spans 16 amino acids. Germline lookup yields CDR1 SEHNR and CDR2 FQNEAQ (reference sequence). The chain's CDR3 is CASTIWGGNSGNTIYF. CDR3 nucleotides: TGTGCCAGCACAATCTGGGGCGGGAACTCTGGAAACACCATATATTTT.

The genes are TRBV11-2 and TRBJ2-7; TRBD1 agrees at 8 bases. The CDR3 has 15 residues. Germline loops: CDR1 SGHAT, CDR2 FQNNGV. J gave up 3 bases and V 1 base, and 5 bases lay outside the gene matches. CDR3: CASSLGGTGNYEQYV. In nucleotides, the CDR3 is TGTGCCAGCAGCTTAGGTGGGACAGGCAACTACGAGCAGTACGTC.

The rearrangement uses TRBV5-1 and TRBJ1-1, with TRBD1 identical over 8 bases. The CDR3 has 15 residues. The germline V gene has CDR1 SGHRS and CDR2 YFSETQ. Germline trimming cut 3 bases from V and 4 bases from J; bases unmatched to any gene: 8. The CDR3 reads CASSWADREATEAFF. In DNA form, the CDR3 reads TGCGCCAGCAGCTGGGCGGACAGGGAGGCCACTGAAGCTTTCTTT.

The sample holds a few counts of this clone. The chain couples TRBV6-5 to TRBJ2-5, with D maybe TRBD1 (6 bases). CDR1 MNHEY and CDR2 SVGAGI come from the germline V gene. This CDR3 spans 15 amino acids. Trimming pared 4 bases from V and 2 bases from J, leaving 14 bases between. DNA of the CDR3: TGTGCCAGCAGTTCCCTCACAGGGCTACAAGAGACCCAGTACTTC. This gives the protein CASSSLTGLQETQYF.

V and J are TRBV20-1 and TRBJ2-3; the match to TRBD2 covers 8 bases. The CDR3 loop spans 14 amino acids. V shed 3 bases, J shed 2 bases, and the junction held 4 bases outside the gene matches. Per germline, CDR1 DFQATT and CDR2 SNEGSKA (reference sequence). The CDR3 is CSASTSGYTDTQYF. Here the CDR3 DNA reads TGCAGTGCTAGTACTAGCGGCTACACAGATACGCAGTATTTT.

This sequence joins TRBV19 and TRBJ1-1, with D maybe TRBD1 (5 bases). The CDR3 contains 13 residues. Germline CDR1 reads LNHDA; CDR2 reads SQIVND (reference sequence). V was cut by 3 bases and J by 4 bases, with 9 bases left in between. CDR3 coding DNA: TGTGCCAGTAGTATGGACACCCGCACTGAAGCTTTCTTT. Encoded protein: CASSMDTRTEAFF. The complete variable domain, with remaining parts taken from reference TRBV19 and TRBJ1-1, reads DGGITQSPKYLFRKEGQNVTLSCEQNLNHDAMYWYRQDPGQGLRLIYYSQIVNDFQKGDIAEGYSVSREKKESFPLTVTSAQKNPTAFYLCASSMDTRTEAFFGQGTRLTVV.

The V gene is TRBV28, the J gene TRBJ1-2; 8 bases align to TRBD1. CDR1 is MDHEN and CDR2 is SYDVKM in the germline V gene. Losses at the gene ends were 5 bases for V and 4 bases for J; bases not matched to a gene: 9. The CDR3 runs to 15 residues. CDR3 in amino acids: CASSAHDRGSYGYTF. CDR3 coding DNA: TGTGCCAGCAGTGCCCATGACAGGGGATCCTATGGCTACACCTTC.

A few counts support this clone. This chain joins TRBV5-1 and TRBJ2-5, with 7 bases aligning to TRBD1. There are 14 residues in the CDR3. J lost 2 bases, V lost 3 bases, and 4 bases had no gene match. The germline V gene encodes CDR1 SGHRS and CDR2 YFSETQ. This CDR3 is CASSSLGQQETQYF. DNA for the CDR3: TGCGCCAGCAGCTCGCTGGGACAGCAAGAGACCCAGTACTTC.

CDR3 in amino acids: CASSGQEYYYEQYV. For the CDR3, the DNA is TGTGCCAGCAGTGGACAGGAATATTACTACGAGCAGTACGTC. The V and J genes are TRBV2 and TRBJ2-7; TRBD1 might be the D (6 bases). The germline V and J ends were trimmed by 4 bases and 3 bases, with 13 bases remaining between them. Germline values: CDR1 SNHLY, CDR2 FYNNEI. The CDR3 runs to 14 residues.

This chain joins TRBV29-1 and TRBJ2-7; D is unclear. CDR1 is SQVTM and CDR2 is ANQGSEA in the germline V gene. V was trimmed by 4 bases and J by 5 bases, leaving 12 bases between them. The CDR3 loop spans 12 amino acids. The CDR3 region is CSVGKDGDEQYF. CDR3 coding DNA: TGCAGCGTTGGAAAGGATGGAGACGAGCAGTACTTC.

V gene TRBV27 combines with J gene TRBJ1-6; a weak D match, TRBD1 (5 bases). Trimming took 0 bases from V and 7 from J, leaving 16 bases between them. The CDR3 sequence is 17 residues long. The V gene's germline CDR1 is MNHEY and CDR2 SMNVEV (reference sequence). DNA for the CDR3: TGTGCCAGCAGTTTATCGAATGCCGGGGGAGGAAATTCACCCCTCCACTTT. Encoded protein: CASSLSNAGGGNSPLHF.